The T cell receptor beta chain described here comes from a study of metastatic and nonmetastatic thyroid tumors. Overall study: Comparison of repertoires was carried out across blood and tumor or nodule tissue from malignant and benign thyroid patients. Notes on the study in general: Patients with malignant thyroid tumors reportedly had significantly higher TCR beta diversity than those with benign nodules, in blood and tumor.

The CDR3 length is 14 residues. V gave up 0 bases and J gave up 4 bases, with 9 bases separating them. Germline V CDR1 and CDR2: ENHRY, SYGVKD. This clone rates as medium-sized. Its specificity is not known. Authors' analysis steps: For papillary thyroid cancer, a distant-metastasis classifier was constructed from CDR3 differences observed across clinicopathological groups. TCRdb redid the clone calls on the PCR reads using MiXCR. In this record, the V and J calls reflect TCRdb's handling and not the investigators' own analysis. The sample lists about 7,000 clones, over 15% seen once, with 20% to 25% in the top ten. No patient received treatment before thyroid surgery.

The chain employs TRBV10-3 and TRBJ1-2; D ambiguous. What was sequenced was adjacent normal tissue. The clonotype was recovered from a male donor with papillary thyroid cancer or a benign thyroid nodule (not recorded which). Some clones in this sample may be carry-over from other donors' samples. Here the CDR3 DNA reads TGTGCCATCAGTGAGTCGCCGGTAGCCTATGGCTACACCTTC. It translates to CAISESPVAYGYTF.